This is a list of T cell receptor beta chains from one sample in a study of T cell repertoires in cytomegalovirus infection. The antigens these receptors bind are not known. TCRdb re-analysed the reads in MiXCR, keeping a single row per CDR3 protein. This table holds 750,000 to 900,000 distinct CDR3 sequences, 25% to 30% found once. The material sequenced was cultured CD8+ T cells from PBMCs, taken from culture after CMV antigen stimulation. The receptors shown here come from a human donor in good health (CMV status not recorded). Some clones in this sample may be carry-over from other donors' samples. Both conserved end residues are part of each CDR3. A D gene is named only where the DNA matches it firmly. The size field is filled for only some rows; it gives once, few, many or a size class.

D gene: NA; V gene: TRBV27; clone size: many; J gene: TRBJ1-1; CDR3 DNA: TGTGCCAGCAGTTTCGGTGGGGGAGACACTGAAGCTTTCTTT; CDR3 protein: CASSFGGGDTEAFF
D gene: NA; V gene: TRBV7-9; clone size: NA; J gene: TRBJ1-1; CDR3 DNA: TGTGCCAGCAACGAGGGGGAATACACTGAAGCTTTCTTT; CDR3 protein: CASNEGEYTEAFF
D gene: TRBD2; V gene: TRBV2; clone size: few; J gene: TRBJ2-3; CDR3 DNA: TGTGCCAGCAGTGCAGAGGCGGGGGGCCTCGCAGATACGCAGTATTTT; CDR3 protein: CASSAEAGGLADTQYF
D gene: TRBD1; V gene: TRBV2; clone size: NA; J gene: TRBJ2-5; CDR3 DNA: TGTGCCAGCCACAGGGGAAAAGAGACCCAGTACTTC; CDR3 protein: CASHRGKETQYF
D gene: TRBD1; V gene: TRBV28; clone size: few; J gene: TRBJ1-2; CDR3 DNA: TGTGCCAGCAGTCATCCACAGGGGGCGAGAGATAACTATGGCTACACCTTC; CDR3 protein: CASSHPQGARDNYGYTF
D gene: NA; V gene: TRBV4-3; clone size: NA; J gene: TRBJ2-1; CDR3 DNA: TGCGCCAGCAGCCCTAGACACAGCAGGAATGAGCAGTTCTTC; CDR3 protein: CASSPRHSRNEQFF
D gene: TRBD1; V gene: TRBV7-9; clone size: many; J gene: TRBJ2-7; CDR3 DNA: TGTGCCAGCAGCACAGTAACAGGGGGCGAGAGCGAGCAGTACTTC; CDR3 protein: CASSTVTGGESEQYF
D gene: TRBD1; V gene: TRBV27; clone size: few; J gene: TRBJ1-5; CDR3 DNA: TGTGCCAGCAGTTTAAGACAGGGAACTGCAAATCAGCCCCAGCATTTT; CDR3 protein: CASSLRQGTANQPQHF
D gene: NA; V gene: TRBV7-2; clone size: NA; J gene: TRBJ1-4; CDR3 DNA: TGTGCCAGCAGCTTAGAAGGTGGCTATAATGAAAAACTGTTTTTT; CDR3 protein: CASSLEGGYNEKLFF
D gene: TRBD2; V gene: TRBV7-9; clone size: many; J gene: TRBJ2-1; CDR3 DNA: TGTGCCAGCAGCTTAGAGAGCGGGGGGGACCTGTTCTTC; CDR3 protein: CASSLESGGDLFF
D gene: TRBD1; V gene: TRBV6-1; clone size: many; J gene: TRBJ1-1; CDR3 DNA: TGTGCCAGCAGTGGTGACAGGGACACTGAAGCTTTCTTT; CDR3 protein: CASSGDRDTEAFF
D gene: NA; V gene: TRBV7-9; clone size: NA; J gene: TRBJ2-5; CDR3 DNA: TGTGCCAGCAGCCGGCCGGCCGCCCAAGAGACCCAGTACTTC; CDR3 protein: CASSRPAAQETQYF
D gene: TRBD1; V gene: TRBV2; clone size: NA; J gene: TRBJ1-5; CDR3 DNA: TGTGCCAGCAGTGTGTTGCAGGGGGAACGTCAGCCCCAGCATTTT; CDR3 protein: CASSVLQGERQPQHF
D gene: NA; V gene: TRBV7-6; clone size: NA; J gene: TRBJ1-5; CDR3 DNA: TGTGCCAGCACTCACGGGGGTCAGCCCCAGCATTTT; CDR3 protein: CASTHGGQPQHF
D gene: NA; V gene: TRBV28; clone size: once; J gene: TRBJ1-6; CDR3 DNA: TGTGCCAGCAGTTTGCGGCAGTTCGTCTCCTATAATTCACCCCTCCACTTT; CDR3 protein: CASSLRQFVSYNSPLHF
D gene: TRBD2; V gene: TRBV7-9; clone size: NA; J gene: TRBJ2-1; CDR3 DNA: TGTGCCAGCAGCCGCACTAGCGGGGGTCCCAATGAGCAGTTCTTC; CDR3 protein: CASSRTSGGPNEQFF
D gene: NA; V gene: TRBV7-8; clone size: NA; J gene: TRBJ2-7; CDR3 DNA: TGTGCCAGCAGCGCCTTGGGGGAAGCCTACGAGCAGTACTTC; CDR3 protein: CASSALGEAYEQYF
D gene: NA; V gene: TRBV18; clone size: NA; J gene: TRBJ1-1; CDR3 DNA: TGTGCCAGCTCCGACAGAAAAAACACTGAAGCTTTCTTT; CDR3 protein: CASSDRKNTEAFF
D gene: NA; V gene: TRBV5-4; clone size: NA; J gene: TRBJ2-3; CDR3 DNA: TGTGCCAGCAGCTCACGCGGGGGCGGGGATACGCAGTATTTT; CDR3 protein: CASSSRGGGDTQYF
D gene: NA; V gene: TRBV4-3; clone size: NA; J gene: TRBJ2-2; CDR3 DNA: TGCGCCAGCAGCCAAGAGGCAGTAAACACCGGGGAGCTGTTTTTT; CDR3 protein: CASSQEAVNTGELFF
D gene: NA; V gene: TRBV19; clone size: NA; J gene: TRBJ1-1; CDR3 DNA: TGTGCCAGCAAGACCCAGACAGGTAACACTGAAGCTTTCTTT; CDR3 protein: CASKTQTGNTEAFF
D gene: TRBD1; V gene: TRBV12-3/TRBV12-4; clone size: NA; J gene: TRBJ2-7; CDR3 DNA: TGTGCCAGCAGCTCACAGGGGGTCCCCTACGAGCAGTACTTC; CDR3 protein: CASSSQGVPYEQYF
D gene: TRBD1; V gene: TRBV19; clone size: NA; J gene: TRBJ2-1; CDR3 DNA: TGTGCCAGTAGTATTGACAGGGGGCTTAGGAATGAGCAGTTCTTC; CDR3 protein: CASSIDRGLRNEQFF
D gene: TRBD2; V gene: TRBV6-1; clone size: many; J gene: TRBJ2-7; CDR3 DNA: TGTGCCAGCAGCCGGCGAGCGGGGGGAAACTACGAGCAGTACTTC; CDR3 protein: CASSRRAGGNYEQYF
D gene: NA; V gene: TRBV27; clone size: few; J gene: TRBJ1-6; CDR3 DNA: TGTGCCAGCAGTCTCAACATGGTTTCACCCCTCCACTTT; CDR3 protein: CASSLNMVSPLHF
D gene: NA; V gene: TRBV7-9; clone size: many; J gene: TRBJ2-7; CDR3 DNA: TGTGCCAGCAGCTTAGAAGGGGCCCCCTACGAGCAGTACTTC; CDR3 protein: CASSLEGAPYEQYF
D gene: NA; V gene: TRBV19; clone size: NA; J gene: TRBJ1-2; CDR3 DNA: TGTGCCAGTAGTATGGGAGGCTATGGCTACACCTTC; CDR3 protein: CASSMGGYGYTF
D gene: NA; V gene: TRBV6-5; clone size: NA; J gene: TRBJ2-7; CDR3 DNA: TGTGCCAGCAGTTACAGGGACCCGGACTACGAGCAGTACTTC; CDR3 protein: CASSYRDPDYEQYF
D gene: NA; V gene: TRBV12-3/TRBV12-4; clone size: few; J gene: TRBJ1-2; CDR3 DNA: TGTGCCAGCAGCCCTGGGACACCCGTTCTTTATGGCTACACCTTC; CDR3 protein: CASSPGTPVLYGYTF
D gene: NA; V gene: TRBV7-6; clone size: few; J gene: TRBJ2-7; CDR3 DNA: TGTGCCAGCAGCAAAGGACAGATGAGCTCCTACGAGCAGTACTTC; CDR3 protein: CASSKGQMSSYEQYF
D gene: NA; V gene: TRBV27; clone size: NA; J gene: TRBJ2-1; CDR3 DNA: TGTGCCAGCAGTTTATCCCTAGCGTTATACAATGAGCAGTTCTTC; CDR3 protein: CASSLSLALYNEQFF
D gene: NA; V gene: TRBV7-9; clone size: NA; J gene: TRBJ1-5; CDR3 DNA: TGTGCCAGCAGCCACACTCCCGGGACGGCCAAAGGTCAGCCCCAGCATTTT; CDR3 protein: CASSHTPGTAKGQPQHF
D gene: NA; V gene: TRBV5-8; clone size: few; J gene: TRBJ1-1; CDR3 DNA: TGTGCCAGCATATCAGCTTTCTTT; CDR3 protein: CASISAFF
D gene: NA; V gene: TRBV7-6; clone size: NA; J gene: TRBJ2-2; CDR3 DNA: TGTGCTAGCAGCTTAGCCCTCCGGGGCGAGGGCCGCGACACCGGGGAGCTGTTTTTT; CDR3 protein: CASSLALRGEGRDTGELFF
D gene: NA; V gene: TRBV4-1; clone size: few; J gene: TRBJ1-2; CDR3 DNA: TGCGCCAGCAGCCAAGGAATACGGTTTGGCTACACCTTC; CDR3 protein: CASSQGIRFGYTF
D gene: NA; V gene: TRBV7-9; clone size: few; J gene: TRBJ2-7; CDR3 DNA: TGTGCCAGCAGCCCCGAGGAGCAGCCCTCCTACGAGCAGTACTTC; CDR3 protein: CASSPEEQPSYEQYF
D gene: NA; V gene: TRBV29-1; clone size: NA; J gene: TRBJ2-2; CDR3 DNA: TGCAGCGTCTCGGACAGGAACACCGGGGAGCTGTTTTTT; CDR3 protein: CSVSDRNTGELFF
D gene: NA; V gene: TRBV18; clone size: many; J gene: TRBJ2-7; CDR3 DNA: TGTGCCAGCTCACCACCGATAAAGGACTCCCAAGCCTACGAGCAGTACTTC; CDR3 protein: CASSPPIKDSQAYEQYF
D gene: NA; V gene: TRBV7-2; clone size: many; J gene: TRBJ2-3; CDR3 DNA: TGTGCCAGCAGCTCTAAACCGGGACTCCTAAGCACAGATACGCAGTATTTT; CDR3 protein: CASSSKPGLLSTDTQYF
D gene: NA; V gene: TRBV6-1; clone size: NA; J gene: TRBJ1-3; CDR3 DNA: TGTGCCACCATGAAGGGTACCCTCTCTGGAAACACCATATATTTT; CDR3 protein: CATMKGTLSGNTIYF
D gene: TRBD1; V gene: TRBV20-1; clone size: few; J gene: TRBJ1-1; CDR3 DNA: TGCAGTGCTAAACAGGGGGCGCAGAACACTGAAGCTTTCTTT; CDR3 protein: CSAKQGAQNTEAFF
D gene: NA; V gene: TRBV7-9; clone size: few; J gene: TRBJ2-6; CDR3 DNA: TGTGCCAGCAGCTTCCTCCACTCCTCTGGGGCCAACGTCCTGACTTTC; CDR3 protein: CASSFLHSSGANVLTF
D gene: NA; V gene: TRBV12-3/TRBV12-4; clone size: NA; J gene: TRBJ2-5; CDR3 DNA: TGTGCCAGCAGCCCTACCACACGAGAGACCCAGTACTTC; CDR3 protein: CASSPTTRETQYF
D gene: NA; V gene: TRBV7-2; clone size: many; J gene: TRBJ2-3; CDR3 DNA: TGTGCCAGCAGCCGCCTCGGTAGGAAGACAGATACGCAGTATTTT; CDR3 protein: CASSRLGRKTDTQYF
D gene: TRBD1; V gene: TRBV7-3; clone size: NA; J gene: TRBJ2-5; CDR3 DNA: TGTGCCAGCAGCTTAACCCCATGGACAGGGCGAAAAGAGACCCAGTACTTC; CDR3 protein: CASSLTPWTGRKETQYF
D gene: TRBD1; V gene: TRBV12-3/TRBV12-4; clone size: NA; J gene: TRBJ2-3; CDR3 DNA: TGTGCCAGCACCACAATGGGGACAGGGACAGATACGCAGTATTTT; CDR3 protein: CASTTMGTGTDTQYF
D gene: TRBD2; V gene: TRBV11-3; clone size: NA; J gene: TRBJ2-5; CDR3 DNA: TGTGCCAGCAGCCGAAGGACTAGCGGGGGGTCTTGGTACCAAGAGACCCAGTACTTC; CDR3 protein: CASSRRTSGGSWYQETQYF
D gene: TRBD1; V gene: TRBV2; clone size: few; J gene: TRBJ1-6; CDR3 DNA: TGTGCCAGCCACAGAACAGGGGGCATGGGAAATTCACCCCTCCACTTT; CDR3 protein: CASHRTGGMGNSPLHF